This passage covers 15 T cell receptor beta chains from one sample sequenced in a study of blood T cell repertoires in COVID-19. The protocol was immunoSEQ multiplex PCR, while the TCRdb copy is restricted to in-frame clones and leaves out a portion. This repertoire shows some 220,000 clones, 86% found once; its top ten account for 3% to 4.5%. Sequenced sample: PBMCs or T cells enriched from blood (not recorded which). Every receptor here comes from a woman aged 35 to 49 with acute COVID-19.

This clone was observed once. The chain joins TRBV7-3 to TRBJ2-1; D not certain. Between the trimmed V and J ends, which lost 5 bases and 5 bases, there was a span of 4 bases. Germline V gene sequence: CDR1 SGHTA, CDR2 FQGTGA. The CDR3 totals 11 residues. In DNA form, the CDR3 reads TGTGCCAGCAGCCTTAACAATGAGCAGTTCTTC. The encoded protein is CASSLNNEQFF.

The V call is TRBV14, the J call TRBJ2-7; the D is unclear. Between the trimmed V and J ends, which lost 4 bases and 2 bases, there was a span of 6 bases. CDR1 and CDR2 (germline): SGHDN, FVKESK. CDR3 size: 12 residues. This CDR3 is CASSRYPYEQYF. The CDR3, as DNA: TGTGCCAGCAGCCGCTACCCCTACGAGCAGTACTTC.

This sequence joins TRBV24-1 and TRBJ2-3, with 8 bases lining up with TRBD1. The V segment lost 7 bases and the J segment 5 bases; nucleotides outside the gene matches: 4. Germline CDR1 KGHDR, CDR2 SFDVKD. The CDR3 totals 13 residues. Here the CDR3 reads CATSGQGLDTQYF. In DNA, the CDR3 is TGTGCCACCAGCGGACAGGGATTAGATACGCAGTATTTT.

The chain employs TRBV18 and TRBJ2-1; D might be TRBD1 (6 bases). Trimming removed 4 bases at V and 15 bases at J, with 13 bases between. Per the germline V gene, CDR1 is KGHSH and CDR2 is LQKENI. The CDR3 loop spans 11 amino acids. CDR3: CASSLQGTVFF. CDR3 nucleotide sequence: TGTGCCAGCTCACTACAGGGTACGGTGTTCTTC.

This sequence joins TRBV7-2 and TRBJ2-1, with 7 bases identical to TRBD2. The germline gives CDR1 SGHTA, CDR2 FQGNSA. Trimming at V came to 1 base and at J to 12 bases, leaving 6 bases not matched to a gene. This CDR3 has 13 amino acids. CDR3 nucleotides: TGTGCCAGCAGCTTAGATTTGCGGGGGACGCAGTTCTTC. It specifies CASSLDLRGTQFF.

The J gene is TRBJ2-1, the V gene TRBV27; D is possibly TRBD2 (5 bases). V was shortened by 3 bases and J by 6 bases, with 9 bases between the two germline ends. Germline lookup yields CDR1 MNHEY and CDR2 SMNVEV (reference sequence). The CDR3 is 13 amino acids. In DNA, the CDR3 is TGTGCCAGCAGTTTCAGCGGCCCCAATGAGCAGTTCTTC. Translation: CASSFSGPNEQFF.

The chain recombines TRBV7-8 with TRBJ2-2; D might be TRBD2 (5 bases). Germline V lookup: CDR1 SGHVS, CDR2 FQNEAQ. This CDR3 has 15 amino acids. The ends were cut back, 5 bases at V and 6 bases at J, with 16 bases in the middle. The CDR3 is CASSRYLGESGELFF. CDR3 in DNA: TGTGCCAGCAGCCGGTATCTCGGGGAGTCCGGGGAGCTGTTTTTT.

V usage is TRBV5-4 and J usage is TRBJ1-2; D call uncertain. The CDR3 sequence is 16 residues long. Trimming cost V 1 base and J 0 bases, with 13 bases left between them. CDR1 is SGHNT and CDR2 is YYREEE in the germline V gene (reference sequence). The DNA for the CDR3 is TGTGCCAGCAGCTTGAAAAGAGAAAAGACTAACTATGGCTACACCTTC. Its translation is CASSLKREKTNYGYTF.

DNA for the CDR3: TGTGCCAGCAGCCAAGGCAGGACAGCGCTTGCCTATGGCTACACCTTC. Amino acids: CASSQGRTALAYGYTF. This chain joins TRBV3-1 (or the pseudogene TRBV3-2) and TRBJ1-2, with D tentatively TRBD1 (6 bases). Trimming removed 1 base at V and 4 bases at J, with 16 bases between. The germline CDR1 and CDR2 sequences are LGHDT and YNNKEL (reference sequence). This CDR3 comprises 16 residues.

V and J are TRBV2 and TRBJ1-2; 7 bases align to TRBD1. There are 13 residues in the CDR3. J gave up 4 bases and V 8 bases, and 7 bases lay outside the gene matches. In germline, CDR1 is SNHLY, CDR2 FYNNEI. The CDR3 nucleotides read TGTGCCAGCCGCGGACAGGAATCCTATGGCTACACCTTC. It translates to CASRGQESYGYTF. Based on the CDR3 plus reference TRBV2 and TRBJ1-2, the full variable domain is EPEVTQTPSHQVTQMGQEVILRCVPISNHLYFYWYRQILGQKVEFLVSFYNNEISEKSEIFDDQFSVERPDGSNFTLKIRSTKLEDSAMYFCASRGQESYGYTFGSGTRLTVV.

This clone was seen a handful of times. This chain uses TRBV5-4 with TRBJ1-2, with 9 bases lining up with TRBD1. Germline V gives CDR1 SGHNT, CDR2 YYREEE (reference sequence). This CDR3 comprises 15 residues. With 0 bases clipped from V and 3 bases from J, the junction kept 3 bases outside the gene matches. The DNA for the CDR3 is TGTGCCAGCAGCTTGGAAACAGGGGGCCACTATGGCTACACCTTC. Translated, it gives CASSLETGGHYGYTF.

As DNA, the CDR3 is TGTGCCAGCTCACCACCGGGGCCCGAGGTCTATGGCTACACCTTC. Its translation is CASSPPGPEVYGYTF. The chain recombines TRBV18 with TRBJ1-2; tentatively, D is TRBD1 (5 bases). The CDR3 extends over 15 amino acids. Germline CDR1 is KGHSH and CDR2 is LQKENI. Between the trimmed V and J ends, which lost 0 bases and 4 bases, there was a span of 12 bases.

The rearrangement uses TRBV5-1 and TRBJ1-1; 10 bases are a match to TRBD1. Losses at the gene ends were 3 bases for V and 4 bases for J; bases not matched to a gene: 9. The CDR3 is 16 amino acids. Germline CDR1 and CDR2: SGHRS and YFSETQ. The CDR3 spells CASSSGQGGLGTEAFF. The CDR3 coding sequence is TGCGCCAGCAGCTCCGGACAGGGGGGTTTGGGCACTGAAGCTTTCTTT.

This sequence joins TRBV5-1 and TRBJ1-2, with TRBD1 matching over 8 bases. Germline CDR1 and CDR2: SGHRS and YFSETQ. V lost 3 bases, J lost 4 bases, and 8 bases stayed unmatched. The CDR3 covers 15 residues. Here the CDR3 DNA reads TGCGCCAGCAGCTCAGGACAGGGACTTGGCTATGGCTACACCTTC. Amino acids: CASSSGQGLGYGYTF.

The V gene is TRBV4-1, the J gene TRBJ1-1, with no clear D. Germline CDR1 MGHRA, CDR2 YSYEKL. Trimming removed 2 bases at V and 1 base at J, with 11 bases between. The CDR3 totals 15 residues. In DNA form, the CDR3 reads TGCGCCAGCAGCCAACTAAGTCATACGAACACTGAAGCTTTCTTT. This translates into CASSQLSHTNTEAFF.